This T cell receptor beta chain was recorded in a study of T cell responses to AZD1222 COVID-19 vaccine. Study-wide points: Baseline serology detected seropositivity in only five or six AZD1222 recipients. Researchers report vaccine-associated CD4 TCRs spanning spike, with dominance at 160-218 and 743-854. Clonal diversity was possibly underestimated; the donors were predominantly white British and more often female.

Profiling relied on immunoSEQ multiplex PCR, and the TCRdb table lists in-frame clones only, not all of them. The data show some 150,000 clones, 80% to 95% seen once. Germline V gene data show CDR1 as SEHNR and CDR2 as FQNEAQ (reference sequence). Germline trimming cut 5 bases from V and 9 bases from J; bases unmatched to any gene: 10. CDR3 length: 16 residues. About this clone: Its antigen is unidentified.

The chain carries TRBV7-9 and TRBJ2-1, with 13 bases matching TRBD2. This specimen consisted of peripheral blood, obtained 28 days after the second AZD1222 dose. The TCR was taken from an adult who received the AZD1222 COVID-19 vaccine. In DNA, the CDR3 is TGTGCCAGCAGCCCACGCGAGACTAGCGGGAGGAGTGAGCAGTTCTTC. Its translation: CASSPRETSGRSEQFF. Full variable domain (outside the CDR3, taken from reference TRBV7-9 and TRBJ2-1): DTGVSQNPRHKITKRGQNVTFRCDPISEHNRLYWYRQTLGQGPEFLTYFQNEAQLEKSRLLSDRFSAERPKGSFSTLEIQRTEQGDSAMYLCASSPRETSGRSEQFFGPGTRLTVL.